This T cell receptor (beta chain) came from a study of neoadjuvant anti-PD-1 for oral cavity cancer. About the research overall: Patients without progression received a fourth nivolumab dose around day 43, then surgical resection on days 50-56. Study results and limitations: With a few patients per group, TCR findings need larger cohorts. PBMC Gini-index clonality exceeded responders' in non-responders post-nivolumab.

These newly diagnosed stage II-IVA oral cavity squamous cell carcinoma patients had no prior systemic or radiation treatment. TCRdb keeps only in-frame clones here, not all; method: immunoSEQ multiplex PCR. The sample shows 60,000 to 80,000 clones, approximately 79% of them seen only once. This clone was seen a handful of times. The antigen is not known. Per the germline V gene, CDR1 is GTSNPN and CDR2 is SVGIG (reference sequence). The CDR3 totals 14 residues. V shed 8 bases, J shed 7 bases, and the junction held 14 bases outside the gene matches. This chain links TRBV30 with TRBJ1-3; 7 bases agree with TRBD1. This sequence originates from a person between 40 and 80 years old with oral cavity squamous cell carcinoma. The sequencing used PBMCs, collected before nivolumab (anti-PD-1) treatment. CDR3 residues: CAVRFGTAGNTIYF. Written as DNA, the CDR3 is TGTGCCGTGAGATTTGGGACAGCCGGGAACACCATATATTTT.